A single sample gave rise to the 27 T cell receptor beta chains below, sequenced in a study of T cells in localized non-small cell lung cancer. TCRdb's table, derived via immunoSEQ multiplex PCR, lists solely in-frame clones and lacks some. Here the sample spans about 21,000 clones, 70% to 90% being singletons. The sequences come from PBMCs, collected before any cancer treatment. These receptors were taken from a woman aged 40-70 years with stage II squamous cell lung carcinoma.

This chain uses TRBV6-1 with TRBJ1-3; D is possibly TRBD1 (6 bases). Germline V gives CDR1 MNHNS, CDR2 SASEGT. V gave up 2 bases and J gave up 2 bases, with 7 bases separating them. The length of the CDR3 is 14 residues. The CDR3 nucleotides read TGTGCCAGCAGTGAACGACAGGCTGGAAACACCATATATTTT. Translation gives CASSERQAGNTIYF.

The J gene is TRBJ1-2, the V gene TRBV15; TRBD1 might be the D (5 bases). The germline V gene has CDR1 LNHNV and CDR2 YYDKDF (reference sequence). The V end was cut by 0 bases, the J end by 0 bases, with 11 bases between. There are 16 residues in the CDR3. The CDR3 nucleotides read TGTGCCACCAGCAGAGAGGTACAGGTAGCTAACTATGGCTACACCTTC. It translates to CATSREVQVANYGYTF.

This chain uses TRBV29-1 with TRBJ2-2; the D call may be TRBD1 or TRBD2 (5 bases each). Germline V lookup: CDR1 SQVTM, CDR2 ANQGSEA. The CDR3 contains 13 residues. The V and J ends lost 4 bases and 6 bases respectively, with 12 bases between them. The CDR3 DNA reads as TGCAGCGTTGGTCGGGGACCTCCCGGGGAGCTGTTTTTT. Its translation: CSVGRGPPGELFF.

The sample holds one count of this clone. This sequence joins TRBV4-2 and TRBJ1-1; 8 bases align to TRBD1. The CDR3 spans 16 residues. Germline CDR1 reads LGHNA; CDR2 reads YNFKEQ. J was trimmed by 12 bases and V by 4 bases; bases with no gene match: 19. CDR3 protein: CASSPDGAGGRGESFF. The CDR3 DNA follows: TGTGCCAGCAGCCCGGACGGGGCAGGGGGCAGGGGGGAGTCTTTCTTT.

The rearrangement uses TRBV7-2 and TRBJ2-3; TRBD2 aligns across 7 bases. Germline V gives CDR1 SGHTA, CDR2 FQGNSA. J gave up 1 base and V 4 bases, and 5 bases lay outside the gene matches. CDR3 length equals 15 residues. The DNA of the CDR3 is TGTGCCAGCAGCTCAGCGGGACTTGGCACAGATACGCAGTATTTT. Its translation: CASSSAGLGTDTQYF.

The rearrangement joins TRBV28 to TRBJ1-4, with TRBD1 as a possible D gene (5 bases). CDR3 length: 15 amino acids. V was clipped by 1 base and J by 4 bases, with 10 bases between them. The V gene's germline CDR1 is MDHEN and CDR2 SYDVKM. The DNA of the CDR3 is TGTGCCAGCAGTTTATTAGGGGCCGATAATGAAAAACTGTTTTTT. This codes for CASSLLGADNEKLFF.

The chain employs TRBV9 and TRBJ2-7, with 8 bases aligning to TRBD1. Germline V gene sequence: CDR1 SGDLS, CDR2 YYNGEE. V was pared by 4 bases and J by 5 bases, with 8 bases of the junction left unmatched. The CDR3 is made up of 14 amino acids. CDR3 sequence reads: CASSSTGGLDEQYF. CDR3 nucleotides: TGTGCCAGCAGCAGCACAGGGGGGCTCGACGAGCAGTACTTC.

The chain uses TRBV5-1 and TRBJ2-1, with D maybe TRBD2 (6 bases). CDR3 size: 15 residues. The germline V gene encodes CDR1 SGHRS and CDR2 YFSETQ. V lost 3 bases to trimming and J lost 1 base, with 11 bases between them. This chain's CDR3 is CASSSSGESYNEQFF. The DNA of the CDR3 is TGCGCCAGCAGCTCCTCGGGGGAGTCCTACAATGAGCAGTTCTTC. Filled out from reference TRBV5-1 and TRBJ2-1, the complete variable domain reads KAGVTQTPRYLIKTRGQQVTLSCSPISGHRSVSWYQQTPGQGLQFLFEYFSETQRNKGNFPGRFSGRQFSNSRSEMNVSTLELGDSALYLCASSSSGESYNEQFFGPGTRLTVL.

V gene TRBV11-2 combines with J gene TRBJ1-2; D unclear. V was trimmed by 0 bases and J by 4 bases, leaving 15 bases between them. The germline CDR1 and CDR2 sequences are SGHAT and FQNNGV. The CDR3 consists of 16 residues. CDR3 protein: CASSLESGSFGYGYTF. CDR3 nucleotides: TGTGCCAGCAGCTTAGAGTCTGGGAGCTTTGGCTATGGCTACACCTTC.

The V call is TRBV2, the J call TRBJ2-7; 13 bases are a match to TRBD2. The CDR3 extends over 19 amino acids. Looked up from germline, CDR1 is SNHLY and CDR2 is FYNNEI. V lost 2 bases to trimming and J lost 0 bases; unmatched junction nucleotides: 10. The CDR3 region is CASSELGTSGKESSYEQYF. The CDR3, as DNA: TGTGCCAGCAGTGAACTTGGGACTAGCGGGAAGGAGAGCTCCTACGAGCAGTACTTC.

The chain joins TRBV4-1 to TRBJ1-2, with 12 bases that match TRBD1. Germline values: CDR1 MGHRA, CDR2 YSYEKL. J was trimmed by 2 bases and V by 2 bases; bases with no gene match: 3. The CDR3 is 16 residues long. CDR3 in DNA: TGCGCCAGCAGCCAAACCGGGACAGGGGGCAACTATGGCTACACCTTC. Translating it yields CASSQTGTGGNYGYTF.

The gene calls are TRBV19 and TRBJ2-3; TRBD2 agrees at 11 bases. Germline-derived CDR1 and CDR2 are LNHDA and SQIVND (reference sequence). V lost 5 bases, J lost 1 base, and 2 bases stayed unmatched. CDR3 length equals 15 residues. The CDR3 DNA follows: TGTGCCAGTAGTCTGGGACTAGCGGGCACAGATACGCAGTATTTT. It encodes CASSLGLAGTDTQYF.

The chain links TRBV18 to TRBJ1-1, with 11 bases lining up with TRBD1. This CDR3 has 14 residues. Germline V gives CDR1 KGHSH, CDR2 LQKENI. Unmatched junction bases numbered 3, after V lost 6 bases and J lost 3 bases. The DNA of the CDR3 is TGTGCCAGCTCTACGGGACAGGGGGACACTGAAGCTTTCTTT. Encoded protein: CASSTGQGDTEAFF.

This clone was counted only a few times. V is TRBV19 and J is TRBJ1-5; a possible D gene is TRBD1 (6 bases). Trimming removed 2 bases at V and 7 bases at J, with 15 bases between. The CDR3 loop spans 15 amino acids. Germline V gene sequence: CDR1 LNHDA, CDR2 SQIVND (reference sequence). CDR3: CASSIFQGPGQPQHF. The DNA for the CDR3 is TGTGCCAGTAGTATATTTCAGGGGCCGGGGCAGCCCCAGCATTTT. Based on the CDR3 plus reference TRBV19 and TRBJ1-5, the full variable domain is DGGITQSPKYLFRKEGQNVTLSCEQNLNHDAMYWYRQDPGQGLRLIYYSQIVNDFQKGDIAEGYSVSREKKESFPLTVTSAQKNPTAFYLCASSIFQGPGQPQHFGDGTRLSIL.

The CDR3 reads CAWTVDRRGLPPNYGYTF. CDR3 bases: TGTGCCTGGACGGTGGACAGGAGGGGACTTCCACCTAACTATGGCTACACCTTC. The V gene is TRBV30, the J gene TRBJ1-2, with 7 bases that match TRBD1. Germline V gene sequence: CDR1 GTSNPN, CDR2 SVGIG (reference sequence). The CDR3 is made up of 18 amino acids. V shed 4 bases and J 0 bases; nucleotides not matched to a gene: 17.

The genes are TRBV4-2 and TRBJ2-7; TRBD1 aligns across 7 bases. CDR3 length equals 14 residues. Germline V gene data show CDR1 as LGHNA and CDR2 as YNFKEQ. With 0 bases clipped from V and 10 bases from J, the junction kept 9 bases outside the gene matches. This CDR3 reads CASSQDRQGRGQYF. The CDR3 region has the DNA TGTGCCAGCAGCCAAGACAGACAGGGAAGGGGTCAGTACTTC.

This CDR3 is CASSLKEDGYSEAFF. The CDR3 DNA is TGTGCCAGCAGTTTAAAGGAGGACGGATACTCTGAAGCTTTCTTT. J is TRBJ1-1 and V is TRBV28; D gene ambiguous. Germline V gene data show CDR1 as MDHEN and CDR2 as SYDVKM. The CDR3 consists of 15 residues. Trimming shortened V by 2 bases and J by 6 bases, and 16 bases separated the two germline ends. Complete variable domain (other parts from reference TRBV28 and TRBJ1-1): DVKVTQSSRYLVKRTGEKVFLECVQDMDHENMFWYRQDPGLGLRLIYFSYDVKMKEKGDIPEGYSVSREKKERFSLILESASTNQTSMYLCASSLKEDGYSEAFFGQGTRLTVV.

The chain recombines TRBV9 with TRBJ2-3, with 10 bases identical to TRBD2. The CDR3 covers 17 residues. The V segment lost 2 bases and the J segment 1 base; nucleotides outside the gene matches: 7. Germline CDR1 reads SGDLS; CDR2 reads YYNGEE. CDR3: CASSVPSSGSGTDTQYF. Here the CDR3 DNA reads TGTGCCAGCAGCGTTCCATCTAGCGGGAGCGGCACAGATACGCAGTATTTT.

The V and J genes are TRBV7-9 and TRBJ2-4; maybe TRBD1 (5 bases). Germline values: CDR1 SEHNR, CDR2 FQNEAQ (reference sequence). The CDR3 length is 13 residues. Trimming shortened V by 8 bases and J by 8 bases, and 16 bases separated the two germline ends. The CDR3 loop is CASGWGKWDIQYF. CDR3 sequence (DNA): TGTGCCAGCGGCTGGGGCAAATGGGACATTCAGTACTTC. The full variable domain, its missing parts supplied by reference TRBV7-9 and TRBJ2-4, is DTGVSQNPRHKITKRGQNVTFRCDPISEHNRLYWYRQTLGQGPEFLTYFQNEAQLEKSRLLSDRFSAERPKGSFSTLEIQRTEQGDSAMYLCASGWGKWDIQYFGAGTRLSVL.

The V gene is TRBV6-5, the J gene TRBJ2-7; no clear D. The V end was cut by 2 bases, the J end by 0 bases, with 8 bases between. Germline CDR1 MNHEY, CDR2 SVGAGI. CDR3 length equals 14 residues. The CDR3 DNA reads TGTGCCAGCAGTTACGAAGGGCCCTCCTACGAGCAGTACTTC. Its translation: CASSYEGPSYEQYF.

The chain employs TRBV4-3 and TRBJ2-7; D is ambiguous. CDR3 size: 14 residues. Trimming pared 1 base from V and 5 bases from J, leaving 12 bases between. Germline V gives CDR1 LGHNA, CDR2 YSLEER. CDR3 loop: CASSQAPSFHEQYF. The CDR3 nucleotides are TGCGCCAGCAGCCAAGCACCCAGTTTCCACGAGCAGTACTTC.

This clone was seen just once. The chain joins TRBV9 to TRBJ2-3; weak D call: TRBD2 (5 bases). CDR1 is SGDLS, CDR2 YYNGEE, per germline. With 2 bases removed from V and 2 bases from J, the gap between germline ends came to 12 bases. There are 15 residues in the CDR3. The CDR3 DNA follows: TGTGCCAGCAGCGTTAGCCCCGGGGTCACAGATACGCAGTATTTT. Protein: CASSVSPGVTDTQYF. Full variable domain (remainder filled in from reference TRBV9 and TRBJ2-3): DSGVTQTPKHLITATGQRVTLRCSPRSGDLSVYWYQQSLDQGLQFLIQYYNGEERAKGNILERFSAQQFPDLHSELNLSSLELGDSALYFCASSVSPGVTDTQYFGPGTRLTVL.

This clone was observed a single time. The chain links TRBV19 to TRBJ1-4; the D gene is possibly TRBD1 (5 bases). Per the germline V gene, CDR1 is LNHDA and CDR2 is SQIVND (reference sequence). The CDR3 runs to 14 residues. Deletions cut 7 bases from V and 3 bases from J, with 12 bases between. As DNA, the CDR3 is TGTGCCAGTAATTATGGCAGGGCTAATGAAAAACTGTTTTTT. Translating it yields CASNYGRANEKLFF.

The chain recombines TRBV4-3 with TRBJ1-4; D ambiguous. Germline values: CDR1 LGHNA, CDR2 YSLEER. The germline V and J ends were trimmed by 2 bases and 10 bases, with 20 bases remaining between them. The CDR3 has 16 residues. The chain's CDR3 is CASSQQGLVLDGKLFF. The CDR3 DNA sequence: TGCGCCAGCAGCCAACAAGGATTGGTCTTGGATGGAAAACTGTTTTTT.

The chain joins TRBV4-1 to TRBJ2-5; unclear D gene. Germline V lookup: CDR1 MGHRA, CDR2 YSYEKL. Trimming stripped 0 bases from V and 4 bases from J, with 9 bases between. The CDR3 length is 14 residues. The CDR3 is CASSQDPISETQYF. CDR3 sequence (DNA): TGCGCCAGCAGCCAAGATCCCATCTCAGAGACCCAGTACTTC.

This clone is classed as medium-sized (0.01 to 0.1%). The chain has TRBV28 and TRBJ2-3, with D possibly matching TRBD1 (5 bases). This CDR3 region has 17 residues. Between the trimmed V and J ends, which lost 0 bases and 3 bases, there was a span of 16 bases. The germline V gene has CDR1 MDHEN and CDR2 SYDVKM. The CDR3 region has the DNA TGTGCCAGCAGTTTATGGGCCGCGCGGCAGGGAACAGATACGCAGTATTTT. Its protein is CASSLWAARQGTDTQYF.

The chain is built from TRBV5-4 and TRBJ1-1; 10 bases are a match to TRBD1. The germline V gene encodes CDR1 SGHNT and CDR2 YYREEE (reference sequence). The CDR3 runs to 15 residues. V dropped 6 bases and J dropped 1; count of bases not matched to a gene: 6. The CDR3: CASIAGQGPNTEAFF. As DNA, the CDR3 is TGTGCCAGCATAGCGGGACAGGGGCCGAACACTGAAGCTTTCTTT.